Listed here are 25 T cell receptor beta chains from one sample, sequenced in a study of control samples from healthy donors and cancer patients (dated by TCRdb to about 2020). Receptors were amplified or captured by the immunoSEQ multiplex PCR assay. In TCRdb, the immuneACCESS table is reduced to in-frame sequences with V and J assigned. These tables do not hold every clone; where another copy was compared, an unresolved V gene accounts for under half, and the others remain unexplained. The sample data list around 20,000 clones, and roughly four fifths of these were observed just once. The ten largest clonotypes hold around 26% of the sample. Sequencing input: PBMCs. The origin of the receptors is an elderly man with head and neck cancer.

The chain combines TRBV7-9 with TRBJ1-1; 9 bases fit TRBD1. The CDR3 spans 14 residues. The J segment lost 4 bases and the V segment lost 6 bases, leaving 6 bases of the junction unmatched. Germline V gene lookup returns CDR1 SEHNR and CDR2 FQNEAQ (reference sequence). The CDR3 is CASRGQGSGTEAFF. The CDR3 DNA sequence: TGTGCCAGCAGGGGACAGGGTAGCGGCACTGAAGCTTTCTTT.

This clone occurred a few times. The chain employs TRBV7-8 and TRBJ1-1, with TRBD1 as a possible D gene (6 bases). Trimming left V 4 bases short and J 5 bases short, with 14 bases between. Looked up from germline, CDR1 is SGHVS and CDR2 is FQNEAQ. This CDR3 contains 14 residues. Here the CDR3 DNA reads TGTGCCAGCAGCTACAGGGTCGGTCGTACTGAAGCTTTCTTT. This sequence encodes CASSYRVGRTEAFF.

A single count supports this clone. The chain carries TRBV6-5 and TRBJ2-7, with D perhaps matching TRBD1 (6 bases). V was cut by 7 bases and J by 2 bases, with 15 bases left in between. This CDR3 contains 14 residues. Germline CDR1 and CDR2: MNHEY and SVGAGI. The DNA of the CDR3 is TGTGCCAGCATCTCCTACAGGGACCCCTACGAGCAGTACTTC. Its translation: CASISYRDPYEQYF.

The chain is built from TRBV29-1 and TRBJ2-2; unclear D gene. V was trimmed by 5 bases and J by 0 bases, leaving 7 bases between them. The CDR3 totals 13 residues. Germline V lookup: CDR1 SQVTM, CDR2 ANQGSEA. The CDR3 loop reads CSVLRTNTGELFF. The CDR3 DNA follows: TGCAGCGTTCTCAGAACGAACACCGGGGAGCTGTTTTTT.

The CDR3 coding sequence is TGCAGCGGTTCGATGGGGGAGACCCAGTACTTC. Encoded protein: CSGSMGETQYF. This chain links TRBV29-1 with TRBJ2-5; D uncertain. The CDR3 runs to 11 residues. Germline loops: CDR1 SQVTM, CDR2 ANQGSEA. Trimming stripped 7 bases from V and 5 bases from J, with 11 bases between. The full variable domain, with the rest looked up from reference TRBV29-1 and TRBJ2-5, is SAVISQKPSRDICQRGTSLTIQCQVDSQVTMMFWYRQQPGQSLTLIATANQGSEATYESGFVIDKFPISRPNLTFSTLTVSNMSPEDSSIYLCSGSMGETQYFGPGTRLLVL.

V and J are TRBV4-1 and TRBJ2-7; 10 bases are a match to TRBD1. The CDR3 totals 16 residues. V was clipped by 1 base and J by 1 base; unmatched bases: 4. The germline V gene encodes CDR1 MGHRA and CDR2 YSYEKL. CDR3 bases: TGCGCCAGCAGCCAAGGGGCGGGACAGGGGTCCTACGAGCAGTACTTC. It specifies CASSQGAGQGSYEQYF.

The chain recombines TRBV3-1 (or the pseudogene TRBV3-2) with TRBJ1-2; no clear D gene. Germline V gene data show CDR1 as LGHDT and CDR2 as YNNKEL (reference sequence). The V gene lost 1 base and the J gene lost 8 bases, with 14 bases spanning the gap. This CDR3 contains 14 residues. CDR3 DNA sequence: TGTGCCAGCAGCCAAGGTGGGGTAAACAGCGGCTACACCTTC. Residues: CASSQGGVNSGYTF.

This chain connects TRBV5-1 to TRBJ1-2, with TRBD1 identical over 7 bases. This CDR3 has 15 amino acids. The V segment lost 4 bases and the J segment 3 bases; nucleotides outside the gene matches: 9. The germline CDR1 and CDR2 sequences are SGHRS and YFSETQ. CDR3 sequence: CASSPDGDSYYGYTF. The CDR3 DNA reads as TGCGCCAGCAGCCCCGATGGGGACAGCTACTATGGCTACACCTTC.

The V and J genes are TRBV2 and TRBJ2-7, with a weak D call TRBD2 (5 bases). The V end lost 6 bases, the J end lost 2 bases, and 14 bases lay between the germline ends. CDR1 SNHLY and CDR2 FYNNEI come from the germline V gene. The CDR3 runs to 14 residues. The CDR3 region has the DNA TGTGCCAGCAGGGCCGGGGAAGTTACCTACGAGCAGTACTTC. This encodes CASRAGEVTYEQYF.

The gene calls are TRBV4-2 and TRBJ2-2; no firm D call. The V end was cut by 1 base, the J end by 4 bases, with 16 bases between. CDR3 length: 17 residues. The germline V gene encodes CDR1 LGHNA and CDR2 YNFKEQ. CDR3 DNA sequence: TGTGCCAGCAGCCAAGCACGGGTGGAGTTTGGCACCGGGGAGCTGTTTTTT. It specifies CASSQARVEFGTGELFF.

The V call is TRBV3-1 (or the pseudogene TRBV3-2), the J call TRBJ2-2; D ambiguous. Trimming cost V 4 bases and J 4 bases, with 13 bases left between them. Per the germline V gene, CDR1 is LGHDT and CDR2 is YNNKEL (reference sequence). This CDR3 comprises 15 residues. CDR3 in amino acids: CASSPSRAVTGELFF. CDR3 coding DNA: TGTGCCAGCAGCCCCTCCCGGGCGGTCACCGGGGAGCTGTTTTTT.

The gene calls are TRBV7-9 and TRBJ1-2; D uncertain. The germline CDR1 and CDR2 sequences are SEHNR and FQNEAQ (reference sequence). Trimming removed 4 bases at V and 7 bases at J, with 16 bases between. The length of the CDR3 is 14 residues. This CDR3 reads CASSWSGGLGGYTF. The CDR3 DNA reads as TGTGCCAGCAGCTGGTCGGGCGGTCTGGGTGGCTACACCTTC.

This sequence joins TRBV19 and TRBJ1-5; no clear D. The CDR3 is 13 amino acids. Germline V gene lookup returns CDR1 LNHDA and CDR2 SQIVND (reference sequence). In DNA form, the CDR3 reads TGTGCATCTGGGAGGGCTCTGGATCAGCCCCAGCATTTT. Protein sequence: CASGRALDQPQHF.

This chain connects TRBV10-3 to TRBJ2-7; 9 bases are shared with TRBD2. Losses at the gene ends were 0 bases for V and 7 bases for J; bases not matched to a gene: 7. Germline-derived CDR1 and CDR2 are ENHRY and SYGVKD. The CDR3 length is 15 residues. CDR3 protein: CAISESKGLAEEQYF. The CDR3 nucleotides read TGTGCCATCAGTGAGTCGAAGGGACTAGCTGAAGAGCAGTACTTC.

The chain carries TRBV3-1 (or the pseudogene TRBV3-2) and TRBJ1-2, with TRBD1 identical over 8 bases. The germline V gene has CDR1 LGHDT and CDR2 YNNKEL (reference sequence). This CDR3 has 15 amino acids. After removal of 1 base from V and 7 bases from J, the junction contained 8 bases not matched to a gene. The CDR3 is CASSQAAGGISGYTF. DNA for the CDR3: TGTGCCAGCAGCCAAGCCGCAGGGGGCATTAGTGGCTACACCTTC.

Here the CDR3 DNA reads TGCGCCAGCAGCTTGACCGTTGGCTATGGCTACACCTTC. Amino acid sequence: CASSLTVGYGYTF. This chain joins TRBV5-1 and TRBJ1-2; D is undetermined. The ends were cut back, 1 base at V and 4 bases at J, with 8 bases in the middle. The CDR3 has 13 amino acids. Germline V gene lookup returns CDR1 SGHRS and CDR2 YFSETQ. Combining the CDR3 with reference TRBV5-1 and TRBJ1-2 gives the whole variable domain KAGVTQTPRYLIKTRGQQVTLSCSPISGHRSVSWYQQTPGQGLQFLFEYFSETQRNKGNFPGRFSGRQFSNSRSEMNVSTLELGDSALYLCASSLTVGYGYTFGSGTRLTVV.

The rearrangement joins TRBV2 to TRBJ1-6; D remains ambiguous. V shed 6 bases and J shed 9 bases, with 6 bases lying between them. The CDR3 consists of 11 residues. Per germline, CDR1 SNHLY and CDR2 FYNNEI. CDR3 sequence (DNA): TGTGCCAGCAGGAGCGTTTCACCCCTCCACTTT. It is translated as CASRSVSPLHF. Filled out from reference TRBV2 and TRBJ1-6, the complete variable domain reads EPEVTQTPSHQVTQMGQEVILRCVPISNHLYFYWYRQILGQKVEFLVSFYNNEISEKSEIFDDQFSVERPDGSNFTLKIRSTKLEDSAMYFCASRSVSPLHFGNGTRLTVT.

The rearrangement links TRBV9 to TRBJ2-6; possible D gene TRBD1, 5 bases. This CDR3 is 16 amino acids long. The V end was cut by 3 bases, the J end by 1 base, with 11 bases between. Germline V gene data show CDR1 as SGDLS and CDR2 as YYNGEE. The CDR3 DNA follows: TGTGCCAGCAGCGGAGGCAGGGCTTCTGGGGCCAACGTCCTGACTTTC. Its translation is CASSGGRASGANVLTF. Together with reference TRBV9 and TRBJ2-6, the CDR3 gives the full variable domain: DSGVTQTPKHLITATGQRVTLRCSPRSGDLSVYWYQQSLDQGLQFLIQYYNGEERAKGNILERFSAQQFPDLHSELNLSSLELGDSALYFCASSGGRASGANVLTFGAGSRLTVL.

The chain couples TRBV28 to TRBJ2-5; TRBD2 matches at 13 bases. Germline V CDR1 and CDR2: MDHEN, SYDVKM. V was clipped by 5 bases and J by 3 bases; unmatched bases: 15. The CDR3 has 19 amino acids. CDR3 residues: CASSTTLAGGPTPKETQYF. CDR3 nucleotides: TGTGCCAGCAGTACCACACTAGCGGGAGGGCCCACCCCTAAAGAGACCCAGTACTTC. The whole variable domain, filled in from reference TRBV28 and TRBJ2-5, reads DVKVTQSSRYLVKRTGEKVFLECVQDMDHENMFWYRQDPGLGLRLIYFSYDVKMKEKGDIPEGYSVSREKKERFSLILESASTNQTSMYLCASSTTLAGGPTPKETQYFGPGTRLLVL.

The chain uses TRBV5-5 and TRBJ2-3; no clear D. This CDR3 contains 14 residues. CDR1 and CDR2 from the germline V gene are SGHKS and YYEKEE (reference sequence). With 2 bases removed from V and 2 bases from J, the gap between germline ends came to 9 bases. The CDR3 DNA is TGTGCCAGCAGCTTTTACGGGTACACAGATACGCAGTATTTT. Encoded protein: CASSFYGYTDTQYF.

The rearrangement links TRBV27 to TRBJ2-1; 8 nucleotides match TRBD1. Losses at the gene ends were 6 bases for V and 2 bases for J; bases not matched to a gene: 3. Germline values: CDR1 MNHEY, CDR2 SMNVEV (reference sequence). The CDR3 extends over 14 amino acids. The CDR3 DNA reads TGTGCCAGCAGCCGGGACAGGACCTACAATGAGCAGTTCTTC. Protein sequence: CASSRDRTYNEQFF.

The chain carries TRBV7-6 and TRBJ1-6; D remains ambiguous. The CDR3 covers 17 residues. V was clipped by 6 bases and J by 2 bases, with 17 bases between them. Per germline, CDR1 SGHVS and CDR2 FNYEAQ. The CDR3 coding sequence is TGTGCCAGCAGTTGGTTTCCCCCGGGAGCCTATAATTCACCCCTCCACTTT. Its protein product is CASSWFPPGAYNSPLHF.

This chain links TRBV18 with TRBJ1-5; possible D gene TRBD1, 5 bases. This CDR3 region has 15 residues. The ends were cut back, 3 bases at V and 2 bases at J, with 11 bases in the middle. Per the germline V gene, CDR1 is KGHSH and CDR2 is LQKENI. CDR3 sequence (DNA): TGTGCCAGCTCACCTGCGGGGCACCGCAATCAGCCCCAGCATTTT. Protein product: CASSPAGHRNQPQHF.

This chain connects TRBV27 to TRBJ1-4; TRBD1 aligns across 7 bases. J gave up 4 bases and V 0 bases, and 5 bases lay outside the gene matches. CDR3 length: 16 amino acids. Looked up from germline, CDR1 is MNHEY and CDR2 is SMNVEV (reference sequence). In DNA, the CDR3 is TGTGCCAGCAGTTTATCTCGGGGACAGTATAATGAAAAACTGTTTTTT. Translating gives CASSLSRGQYNEKLFF.

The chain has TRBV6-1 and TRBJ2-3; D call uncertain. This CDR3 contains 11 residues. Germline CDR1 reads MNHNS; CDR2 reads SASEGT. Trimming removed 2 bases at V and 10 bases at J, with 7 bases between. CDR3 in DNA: TGTGCCAGCAGTGAACTATTGGCGCAGTATTTT. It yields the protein CASSELLAQYF.